These 3 T cell receptor beta chains were all obtained from the same sample, sequenced in a study of cytomegalovirus exposure and HLA in healthy donors. The primer mix had 60 Vbeta and 13 Jbeta primers. Measured with immunoSEQ multiplex PCR; TCRdb has only the in-frame clones, and not every one. In total, the table holds under 200,000 clones. Sequences were obtained from PBMCs. The origin of the receptors is a man aged 25-45 years in good health and CMV-seronegative.

The chain links TRBV10-3 to TRBJ1-5; TRBD1 matches at 7 bases. V was pared by 11 bases and J by 5 bases, with 9 bases of the junction left unmatched. The germline V gene encodes CDR1 ENHRY and CDR2 SYGVKD. The CDR3 extends over 13 amino acids. CDR3 loop: CAAKGDRDQPQHF. CDR3 nucleotides: TGTGCCGCAAAGGGAGACAGGGATCAGCCCCAGCATTTT.

The chain combines TRBV2 with TRBJ2-1; 9 bases fit TRBD2. Germline CDR1 is SNHLY and CDR2 is FYNNEI. Trimming removed 7 bases from V and 7 bases from J; junction bases left unmatched: 11. The CDR3 length is 15 residues. This chain's CDR3 is CASTPEVAGENEQFF. Written as DNA, the CDR3 is TGTGCCAGCACCCCGGAGGTAGCGGGAGAGAATGAGCAGTTCTTC.

The chain joins TRBV10-1 to TRBJ1-6; D gene unclear. Trimming shortened V by 3 bases and J by 8 bases, and 11 bases separated the two germline ends. The germline V gene encodes CDR1 WNHNN and CDR2 SYGVQD (reference sequence). This CDR3 is built from 14 residues. CDR3 sequence reads: CASSDAGADSPLHF. CDR3 coding DNA: TGCGCCAGCAGTGACGCTGGAGCGGATTCACCCCTCCACTTT.